This is a list of T cell receptor beta chains from one sample in a study of cytomegalovirus exposure and HLA in healthy donors. This table comes from immunoSEQ multiplex PCR, and its TCRdb copy is limited to in-frame clones, with some not included. The table has more than 200,000 clones, 65% to 90% seen once. The sample taken for sequencing was PBMCs. The receptors were sampled from a girl aged 5-17 years in good health and CMV-seronegative. CDR3s leave out the opening cysteine and the closing phenylalanine or tryptophan. Fields, in order: D gene, V gene, J gene, CDR3 protein. D genes are given only for firm matches.

>TRBD1|TRBV18|TRBJ2-2
ASSHPRDRGVTGELF
>TRBD2|TRBV4-1|TRBJ2-3
ASAGGPGDTQY
>TRBD2|TRBV10-3|TRBJ2-5
AISEPGLARETQY
>TRBD2|TRBV10-2|TRBJ2-3
ASSDAGLAGVTQY
>NA|TRBV6-6|TRBJ1-2
ASSYSTGLNYGYT
>NA|TRBV7-9|TRBJ2-4
ASSLWTAGYKNIQY
>NA|TRBV5-6|TRBJ1-5
ASSLAGDSNQPQH
>NA|TRBV7-9|TRBJ1-1
ASSSAGLRPHLTEAF
>NA|TRBV7-8|TRBJ1-2
ASSLGAWGINYGYT
>NA|TRBV28|TRBJ2-3
ASGGGPQTHTDTQY
>NA|TRBV20-1|TRBJ2-5
SAIEETQY
>NA|TRBV19|TRBJ2-2
ASSHTRPSGDTGELF
>TRBD1|TRBV6-5|TRBJ2-7
ASRETGATYEQY
>NA|TRBV20-1|TRBJ1-1
SARVNTEAF
>TRBD1|TRBV15|TRBJ2-6
ATSPGQPYSGANVLT
>NA|TRBV2|TRBJ2-3
ASSELFRGSNTDTQY
>NA|TRBV20-1|TRBJ2-5
SARSQETQY
>TRBD1|TRBV19|TRBJ2-7
ASSETGTGPYEQY
>TRBD1|TRBV29-1|TRBJ1-5
SVVIGQVEHSNQPQH
>TRBD2|TRBV4-2|TRBJ2-2
ASSQDEVTSGGSNTGELF
>NA|TRBV28|TRBJ2-7
ASSLLPYEQY
>TRBD2|TRBV28|TRBJ2-7
ASSERLAGRDEQY
>TRBD2|TRBV5-1|TRBJ2-3
ASSSSGGDPDTQY
>TRBD2|TRBV7-6|TRBJ2-3
ASSSAGGPSTDTQY
>NA|TRBV2|TRBJ2-7
ASTELGGAYEQY
>NA|TRBV10-3|TRBJ2-3
ATDDPGGTDTQY
>TRBD2|TRBV7-2|TRBJ2-1
ASSLDRGSNEQF
>NA|TRBV2|TRBJ2-3
ASRDSATDTQY
>NA|TRBV29-1|TRBJ1-5
SVVFPGLQPQH
>NA|TRBV30|TRBJ1-5
AWSGGGYRNQPQH
>TRBD2|TRBV9|TRBJ2-5
ASSVGTSLTQETQY
>TRBD1|TRBV5-5|TRBJ1-5
ASSPDRVGNQPQH
>NA|TRBV6-1|TRBJ2-7
ASSEGAAHSTYEQY
>TRBD1|TRBV5-1|TRBJ1-1
ASSLPDRGTEAF
>NA|TRBV19|TRBJ1-1
ASSKGTPYTEAF
>NA|TRBV29-1|TRBJ2-1
SVLYPREYNEQF
>NA|TRBV4-2|TRBJ1-2
ASSRGPVTEPNYGYT
>TRBD1|TRBV28|TRBJ1-5
ASKQKPGDRANSQPQH
>NA|TRBV4-3|TRBJ2-1
ASSQDPNEQF
>NA|TRBV6-5|TRBJ1-2
ASTQVGAYGYT